A selection of T cell receptor beta chains follows, all from one sample in a study of T cells after yellow fever vaccination. Via MiXCR, TCRdb re-called the 5' RACE reads, giving one row per CDR3 protein. The repertoire holds 250,000 to 350,000 distinct CDR3 sequences, with 3.5% to 4.5% as singletons. Specimen: PBMCs, collected 15 days after the yellow fever booster vaccination. All receptors come from a young man who received the YFV17D yellow fever vaccine. CDR3s include the opening cysteine and the closing phenylalanine or tryptophan. D genes are given only for firm matches. Clone size, where shown, is once, few, many, or a class for clones that have expanded.

d_call	cdr3_length	j_call	clone_size	v_call	cdr3_nt	cdr3_aa
-	15	TRBJ2-1	few	TRBV7-9	TGTGCCAGCAGCTCCTGGTTAAGCTCCTACAATGAGCAGTTCTTC	CASSSWLSSYNEQFF
-	14	TRBJ2-6	many	TRBV9	TGTGCCAGCAGCGTCGCCTCTGGGGCCAACGTCCTGACTTTC	CASSVASGANVLTF
-	15	TRBJ1-2	many	TRBV4-1	TGCGCCAGCAGCCAAGAACCCGGCAGGGCCGATGGCTACACCTTC	CASSQEPGRADGYTF
-	15	TRBJ2-5	many	TRBV7-2	TGTGCCAGCAGCGCCCGCGGGTGGGGCCAAGAGACCCAGTACTTC	CASSARGWGQETQYF
-	17	TRBJ1-2	few	TRBV19	TGTGCCAGTAGTATCCCGATAGACAAGACAACTAACTATGGCTACACCTTC	CASSIPIDKTTNYGYTF
TRBD2	18	TRBJ2-5	few	TRBV5-1	TGCGCCAGCAGCTCAGGGGACCAACTAGCGGGGTTTCAAGAGACCCAGTACTTC	CASSSGDQLAGFQETQYF
TRBD2	15	TRBJ2-5	-	TRBV7-2	TGTGCCAGCAGCTCACGGGGGGGCCGAGGAGAGACCCAGTACTTC	CASSSRGGRGETQYF
-	16	TRBJ2-1	few	TRBV7-2	TGTGCCAGCAGCTTAGTCTGGTTCGGAATGAGCAGGGGGCAGTTCTTC	CASSLVWFGMSRGQFF
-	17	TRBJ1-3	-	TRBV7-9	TGTGCCAGCAGCTCCCTACTTAGAGCGAGGGGAGGAAACACCATATATTTT	CASSSLLRARGGNTIYF
-	15	TRBJ2-2	-	TRBV5-3	TGTGCCAGAAGTGTTGGGCACCAGAACACCGGGGAGCTGTTTTTT	CARSVGHQNTGELFF
TRBD1	13	TRBJ2-3	-	TRBV20-1	TGCTCACTCTGGCAGGGGGCGACAGATACGCAGTATTTT	CSLWQGATDTQYF
TRBD1	14	TRBJ1-1	few	TRBV20-1	TGCAGTGCTAGCCTGGGACAGCTAAACACTGAAGCTTTCTTT	CSASLGQLNTEAFF
-	15	TRBJ2-3	-	TRBV12-3/TRBV12-4	TGTGCCAGCACCAACTCCGGACACAGCACAGATACGCAGTATTTT	CASTNSGHSTDTQYF
-	13	TRBJ2-3	many	TRBV7-2	TGTGCCAGCAGCTTAGAGGTCAGGGAGACGCAGTATTTT	CASSLEVRETQYF
TRBD1	14	TRBJ1-2	many	TRBV13	TGTGCCAGCAGTCTCTCCGGGACAGAATTTGGCTACACCTTC	CASSLSGTEFGYTF
-	15	TRBJ1-5	few	TRBV5-1	TGCGCCAGCAGCCCGGGGCGGGTCGGCAATCAGCCCCAGCATTTT	CASSPGRVGNQPQHF
-	14	TRBJ1-1	many	TRBV6-1	TGTGCCAGCAGTGAGCAGGATAACTGGACTGAAGCTTTCTTT	CASSEQDNWTEAFF
-	14	TRBJ2-5	many	TRBV6-2/TRBV6-3	TGTGCCAGCAGTAACCACGGCGGGGAAGAGACCCAGTACTTC	CASSNHGGEETQYF
-	14	TRBJ2-5	many	TRBV10-3	TGTGCCATCAGTGAGTCCCGAAATGGCGAGACCCAGTACTTC	CAISESRNGETQYF
-	15	TRBJ1-5	many	TRBV5-1	TGCGCCAGCTCCAAGAGGAGCGGGGGCAATCAGCCCCAGCATTTT	CASSKRSGGNQPQHF
-	17	TRBJ2-1	many	TRBV7-2	TGTGCCAGCAGCCCAACGGTTGTTGGACTCTCCTACAATGAGCAGTTCTTC	CASSPTVVGLSYNEQFF
-	15	TRBJ2-5	many	TRBV10-3	TGTGCCACAGGGACTTATGGGGGGCTGTGGGAGACCCAGTACTTC	CATGTYGGLWETQYF
TRBD2	15	TRBJ2-1	-	TRBV4-3	TGCGCCAGCAGCCAACAGCGGGGTCTTGCCGATGAGCAGTTCTTC	CASSQQRGLADEQFF
-	12	TRBJ2-1	many	TRBV6-1	TGTGCCAGCAGTGTCTGGGGGGATGAGCAGTTCTTC	CASSVWGDEQFF
-	12	TRBJ1-2	-	TRBV10-1	TGCGACAGCAGTGAGTCGGGCTATGGCTACACCTTC	CDSSESGYGYTF
-	12	TRBJ1-1	many	TRBV15	TGTGCCACCAGCAGAGGTGGGACTGAAGCTTTCTTT	CATSRGGTEAFF
TRBD1	15	TRBJ1-2	-	TRBV19	TGTGCCAGTAGTATATCTGTTACAGGGGGCTATGGCTACACCTTC	CASSISVTGGYGYTF
TRBD1	18	TRBJ1-6	few	TRBV6-2/TRBV6-3	TGTGCCAGCAGTTATCCAACCTTCGCGACAGGGATGCGCTCACCCCTCCACTTT	CASSYPTFATGMRSPLHF
TRBD1	16	TRBJ1-2	-	TRBV12-3/TRBV12-4	TGTGCCAGCACCCGGGACAGGGCTCGGGGGTATTATGGCTACACCTTC	CASTRDRARGYYGYTF
TRBD2	13	TRBJ2-5	many	TRBV5-1	TGCGCCAGCATTCCTAGCGGGTCGGAGACCCAGTACTTC	CASIPSGSETQYF
-	15	TRBJ2-7	few	TRBV10-2	TGCGCCAGCAGTGAGCCATGGCGGGTGAAAGACGAGCAGTACTTC	CASSEPWRVKDEQYF
-	12	TRBJ2-5	-	TRBV20-1	TGCAGTGCTTCCCGACTGCAAGAGACCCAGTACTTC	CSASRLQETQYF
-	16	TRBJ1-6	-	TRBV18	TGTGCCAGCTCGCCCTGGAGGGGAGGCTATAATTCACCCCTCCACTTT	CASSPWRGGYNSPLHF
TRBD1	13	TRBJ2-1	-	TRBV10-3	TGTGCCACCAAGGACAGGGGATACAATGAGCAGTTCTTC	CATKDRGYNEQFF
-	17	TRBJ2-3	few	TRBV16	TGTGCCAGCAGCCAATCGAGGCGACAGGCGGGCACAGATACGCAGTATTTT	CASSQSRRQAGTDTQYF
-	17	TRBJ1-2	few	TRBV27	TGTGCCAGCTCCCCCGTCGAGAACAGGGCTTGGGACTATGGCTACACCTTC	CASSPVENRAWDYGYTF
-	15	TRBJ1-4	many	TRBV7-9	TGTGCCAGCAGCCCGCGGGCGGGAACTAATGAAAAACTGTTTTTT	CASSPRAGTNEKLFF
-	16	TRBJ2-5	-	TRBV9	TGTGCCAGCAGCCTATCGGGACACCCGTGTGAAGAGACCCAGTACTTC	CASSLSGHPCEETQYF
-	14	TRBJ1-3	few	TRBV6-5	TGTGCCAGCAGGCCGGACAGCTCCGGAAACACCATATATTTT	CASRPDSSGNTIYF
-	14	TRBJ1-1	many	TRBV5-1	TGCGCCAGCAGCTTGAGTGTTATGAACACTGAAGCTTTCTTT	CASSLSVMNTEAFF
-	16	TRBJ1-5	many	TRBV6-6	TGTGCCAGCAGCTCCCGTCAGCGGGCGACGATTCAGCCCCAGCATTTT	CASSSRQRATIQPQHF
-	15	TRBJ1-6	-	TRBV7-8	TGTGCCAGCAGCTTTGGTTCGAGGTATAATTCACCCCTCCACTTT	CASSFGSRYNSPLHF
-	17	TRBJ1-6	few	TRBV27	TGTGCCAGCAGACCCGCAACGGCGAACAGGGTTAATTCACCCCTCCACTTT	CASRPATANRVNSPLHF
TRBD1	15	TRBJ2-5	-	TRBV24-1	TGTGCCACCAGTGCCAATGGACAGGGACAAGAGACCCAGTACTTC	CATSANGQGQETQYF
-	16	TRBJ1-3	many	TRBV7-2	TGTGCCAGCAAGAGGATGGGGACCTACTCTGGAAACACCATATATTTT	CASKRMGTYSGNTIYF
-	15	TRBJ2-5	-	TRBV7-8	TGTGCCAGCAGCTTAATGGCCTACCCCAAAGAGACCCAGTACTTC	CASSLMAYPKETQYF